The entry below gives a single T cell receptor beta chain sequence along with its context. Its specificity is unknown. The CDR3 is made up of 16 amino acids. Trimming took 6 bases from V and 8 from J; bases not matched to a gene: 12. Germline CDR1 and CDR2: LGHNA and YSLEER. This entry belongs to a study of blood T cells in healthy people across ages. The study's findings and limits: CMV infection status of these donors was not known.

Per sample, at least 5.5 micrograms of total RNA were extracted. Primed by a sample-barcoded 5' primer and a J-beta primer mix, a second PCR proceeded for about 7 to 11 cycles. TCRdb reprocessed the 5' RACE reads with MiXCR, giving one entry per CDR3 protein. The repertoire holds around 1,500,000 distinct CDR3 sequences, roughly 27% seen once, with more than 6% in the top ten. Sequencing was done on a sample of blood. V is TRBV4-3 and J is TRBJ2-1; 11 bases fit TRBD2. The clonotype comes from a woman in her thirties in good health. This CDR3 reads CASSWVAGGRVDEQFF. DNA for the CDR3: TGCGCCAGCAGTTGGGTAGCGGGAGGGCGGGTTGATGAGCAGTTCTTC.